The 20 T cell receptor beta chains reported below all come from one sample, sequenced in a study of blood T cell repertoires in COVID-19. Only in-frame clones appear in the TCRdb table, and some are missing; sequencing was by immunoSEQ multiplex PCR. The data contain just over 200,000 clones, 70% to 90% of them singletons. Sequencing was done on a sample of peripheral blood. The receptors were gathered from a man older than 75 with acute or convalescent COVID-19.

The CDR3 here is CASSGAWGISGSSTDTQYF. CDR3 coding DNA: TGTGCCAGCAGTGGCGCTTGGGGGATTAGCGGGAGTTCCACAGATACGCAGTATTTT. This chain joins TRBV6-1 and TRBJ2-3, with 9 bases matching TRBD2. The junction had 16 bases not matched to a gene; V was cut back by 4 bases and J by 2 bases. Germline CDR1 and CDR2: MNHNS and SASEGT. This CDR3 comprises 19 residues.

The rearrangement links TRBV5-1 to TRBJ1-4, with TRBD1 matching 7 bases. V trimming: 1 base; J trimming: 7 bases; junction bases outside the gene matches: 7. The germline CDR1 and CDR2 sequences are SGHRS and YFSETQ. There are 15 residues in the CDR3. For the CDR3, the DNA is TGCGCCAGCAGCTTGAAGGGGGCGAGAGGTGAAAAACTGTTTTTT. This gives the protein CASSLKGARGEKLFF.

The chain links TRBV6-4 to TRBJ1-2; D remains unclear. The germline V and J ends were trimmed by 4 bases and 0 bases, with 9 bases remaining between them. Germline V gene lookup returns CDR1 MRHNA and CDR2 SNTAGT. This CDR3 region has 14 residues. The CDR3 loop reads CASSATPANYGYTF. The CDR3 nucleotides are TGTGCCAGCAGTGCCACCCCGGCTAACTATGGCTACACCTTC.

In its sample, this clone was seen a few times. V is TRBV14 and J is TRBJ1-1, with D perhaps matching TRBD1 (6 bases). V lost 1 base and J lost 3, with 18 bases in between. There are 17 residues in the CDR3. CDR1 and CDR2 (germline): SGHDN, FVKESK. CDR3 coding DNA: TGTGCCAGCAGCCAAGTCGAAAGGGGGATTCGGCACACTGAAGCTTTCTTT. Protein product: CASSQVERGIRHTEAFF.

The rearrangement joins TRBV18 to TRBJ1-4; TRBD1 aligns across 8 bases. The CDR3 sequence is 13 residues long. The V and J ends lost 3 bases and 8 bases, in that order; junction bases with no gene match: 2. CDR1 and CDR2 (germline): KGHSH, LQKENI. CDR3 in DNA: TGTGCCAGCTCACCTCGGACAGGGGAAAAACTGTTTTTT. Its translation: CASSPRTGEKLFF.

The CDR3 nucleotides read TGTGCCAGCAGCTTGTGGGCAATTGATGAAGCTTTCTTT. Protein sequence: CASSLWAIDEAFF. The chain couples TRBV5-4 to TRBJ1-1; D unclear. V gave up 1 base and J gave up 7 bases, with 11 bases separating them. The CDR3 consists of 13 residues. Germline V gives CDR1 SGHNT, CDR2 YYREEE (reference sequence). Together with reference TRBV5-4 and TRBJ1-1, the CDR3 gives the full variable domain: ETGVTQSPTHLIKTRGQQVTLRCSSQSGHNTVSWYQQALGQGPQFIFQYYREEENGRGNFPPRFSGLQFPNYSSELNVNALELDDSALYLCASSLWAIDEAFFGQGTRLTVV.

The V and J genes are TRBV7-2 and TRBJ1-5; D not certain. The germline V and J ends were trimmed by 0 bases and 9 bases, with 6 bases remaining between them. The CDR3 has 12 amino acids. In germline, CDR1 is SGHTA, CDR2 FQGNSA. The CDR3 here is CASSLASGPQHF. The CDR3, as DNA: TGTGCCAGCAGCTTAGCGTCGGGGCCCCAGCATTTT.

This clone is a singleton in its sample. The V call is TRBV7-9, the J call TRBJ2-1; TRBD2 matches 7 bases. This CDR3 comprises 14 residues. Germline trimming cut 4 bases from V and 10 bases from J; bases unmatched to any gene: 10. Germline V gene sequence: CDR1 SEHNR, CDR2 FQNEAQ (reference sequence). CDR3 nucleotides: TGTGCCAGCAGCTATGGGGGAGGGATCGGGGAGCAGTTCTTC. Translation gives CASSYGGGIGEQFF. Looking up the rest from reference TRBV7-9 and TRBJ2-1 gives the full variable domain: DTGVSQNPRHKITKRGQNVTFRCDPISEHNRLYWYRQTLGQGPEFLTYFQNEAQLEKSRLLSDRFSAERPKGSFSTLEIQRTEQGDSAMYLCASSYGGGIGEQFFGPGTRLTVL.

Concerning this clone: The sample carries other DNA sequences with the same CDR3. The chain uses TRBV5-1 and TRBJ1-1; D ambiguous. Trimming removed 0 bases from V and 1 base from J, with 7 bases in between. CDR3 length: 14 amino acids. Germline lookup yields CDR1 SGHRS and CDR2 YFSETQ. CDR3 sequence: CASSLVAGNTEAFF. The CDR3, as DNA: TGCGCCAGCAGCTTGGTAGCGGGGAACACTGAAGCTTTCTTT.

J is TRBJ2-1 and V is TRBV7-2; 14 bases map to TRBD2. Germline CDR1 and CDR2: SGHTA and FQGNSA. The V gene end was trimmed by 5 bases and the J gene end by 9 bases; junction bases not matched to a gene: 6. The length of the CDR3 is 15 residues. The CDR3 coding sequence is TGTGCCAGCAGCCCAAACGGACTAGCGGGGGGTGAGCAGTTCTTC. As protein: CASSPNGLAGGEQFF.

The V and J genes are TRBV6-5 and TRBJ1-5, with TRBD1 matching over 9 bases. The length of the CDR3 is 16 residues. Germline trimming cut 4 bases from V and 11 bases from J; bases unmatched to any gene: 15. CDR1 is MNHEY and CDR2 is SVGAGI in the germline V gene. The CDR3 DNA reads TGTGCCAGCAGTTCCCCCGACAGGGGGTTCCCCCCTACCCAGCATTTT. The encoded protein is CASSSPDRGFPPTQHF.

This clone was seen a few times. The rearrangement uses TRBV7-2 and TRBJ2-1; perhaps TRBD1 as D (6 bases). Trimming removed 7 bases from V and 6 bases from J, with 16 bases in between. Germline CDR1 is SGHTA and CDR2 is FQGNSA. CDR3 size: 14 residues. The CDR3 is CASKAGASSNEQFF. The CDR3 DNA is TGTGCCAGCAAAGCAGGGGCATCAAGCAATGAGCAGTTCTTC.

This chain links TRBV29-1 with TRBJ1-2, with D maybe TRBD1 (6 bases). This CDR3 has 14 amino acids. Deletions cut 3 bases from V and 2 bases from J, with 13 bases between. The germline V gene encodes CDR1 SQVTM and CDR2 ANQGSEA. The chain's CDR3 is CSVDVQGRNYGYTF. The CDR3 coding sequence is TGCAGCGTTGACGTTCAGGGGCGGAACTATGGCTACACCTTC.

The chain couples TRBV7-2 to TRBJ2-1, with TRBD2 identical over 9 bases. This CDR3 comprises 18 residues. J gave up 5 bases and V 1 base, and 12 bases lay outside the gene matches. The V gene's germline CDR1 is SGHTA and CDR2 FQGNSA. CDR3 bases: TGTGCCAGCAGCTTAGGTCGCGATTGGACTAGCGACGACAATGAGCAGTTCTTC. Its protein is CASSLGRDWTSDDNEQFF. Based on the CDR3 plus reference TRBV7-2 and TRBJ2-1, the full variable domain is GAGVSQSPSNKVTEKGKDVELRCDPISGHTALYWYRQSLGQGLEFLIYFQGNSAPDKSGLPSDRFSAERTGGSVSTLTIQRTQQEDSAVYLCASSLGRDWTSDDNEQFFGPGTRLTVL.

The table lists this clone with a few counts. This chain links TRBV19 with TRBJ1-5, with D possibly TRBD1 on 6 matching bases. The CDR3 spans 13 residues. Germline V gene data show CDR1 as LNHDA and CDR2 as SQIVND (reference sequence). Trimming left V 5 bases short and J 7 bases short, with 12 bases between. In DNA, the CDR3 is TGTGCCAGTAGTCCACAGGGTACCCAGCCCCAGCATTTT. It specifies CASSPQGTQPQHF.

The V and J genes are TRBV13 and TRBJ2-7; D is possibly TRBD2 (6 bases). Germline V gene data show CDR1 as PRHDT and CDR2 as FYEKMQ (reference sequence). This CDR3 has 14 residues. V was cut by 0 bases and J by 6 bases, with 12 bases left in between. As DNA, the CDR3 is TGTGCCAGCAGCTTAGGAGCAGGGCGGGGCGAGCAGTACTTC. Translated, it gives CASSLGAGRGEQYF.

This clone has only one observation. The rearrangement links TRBV7-2 to TRBJ1-3; tentatively, D is TRBD1 (6 bases). Germline CDR1 SGHTA, CDR2 FQGNSA. V was pared by 5 bases and J by 0 bases, with 8 bases between. The CDR3 is 14 residues long. CDR3 in amino acids: CASSLDSSGNTIYF. The CDR3 nucleotides are TGTGCCAGCAGCCTGGACAGCTCTGGAAACACCATATATTTT.

The V and J genes are TRBV6-6 and TRBJ2-7, with a weak D call TRBD1 (7 bases). Germline CDR1 is MNHNY and CDR2 is SVGAGI (reference sequence). V lost 6 bases and J lost 6, with 12 bases in between. The CDR3 sequence is 12 residues long. DNA for the CDR3: TGTGCCAGCAGCCCCAGGGGGGTCGAGCAGTACGTC. Translated: CASSPRGVEQYV.

This clone was observed a few times. This chain uses TRBV3-1 (or the pseudogene TRBV3-2) with TRBJ1-6; D is perhaps TRBD1 (6 bases). Germline assignment: CDR1 LGHDT and CDR2 YNNKEL (reference sequence). The CDR3 covers 14 residues. V was clipped by 4 bases and J by 5 bases, with 9 bases between them. The CDR3 DNA reads as TGTGCCAGCAGCCCGGGACAAAATAATTCACCCCTCCACTTT. Encoded protein: CASSPGQNNSPLHF.

This clone was counted at least ten times. This sequence joins TRBV4-3 and TRBJ2-3; 12 bases are shared with TRBD2. Germline CDR1 is LGHNA and CDR2 is YSLEER. This CDR3 region has 20 residues. J lost 6 bases, V lost 0 bases, and 16 bases had no gene match. The CDR3 here is CASSQDPFPLAGGPPDTQYF. CDR3 nucleotides: TGCGCCAGCAGCCAAGACCCCTTTCCTCTAGCGGGAGGGCCGCCCGATACGCAGTATTTT.